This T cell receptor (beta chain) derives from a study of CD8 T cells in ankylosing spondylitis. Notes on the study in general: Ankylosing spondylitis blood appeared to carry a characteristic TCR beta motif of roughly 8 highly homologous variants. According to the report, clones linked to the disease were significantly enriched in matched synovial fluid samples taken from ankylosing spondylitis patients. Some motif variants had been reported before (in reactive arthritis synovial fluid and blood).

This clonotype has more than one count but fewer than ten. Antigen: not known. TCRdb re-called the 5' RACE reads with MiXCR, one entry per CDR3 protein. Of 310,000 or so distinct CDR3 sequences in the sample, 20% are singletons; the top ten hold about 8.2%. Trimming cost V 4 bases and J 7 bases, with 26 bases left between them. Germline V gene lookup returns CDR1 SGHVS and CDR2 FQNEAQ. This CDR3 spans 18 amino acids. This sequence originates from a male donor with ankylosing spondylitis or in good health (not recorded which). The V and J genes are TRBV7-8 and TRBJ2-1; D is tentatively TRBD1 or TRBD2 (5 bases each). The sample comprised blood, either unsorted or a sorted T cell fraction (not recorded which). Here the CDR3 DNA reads TGTGCCAGCAGCTCCCTACAGGACTTGCGTTCTTTGGGTAATGAGCAGTTCTTC. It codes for CASSSLQDLRSLGNEQFF.